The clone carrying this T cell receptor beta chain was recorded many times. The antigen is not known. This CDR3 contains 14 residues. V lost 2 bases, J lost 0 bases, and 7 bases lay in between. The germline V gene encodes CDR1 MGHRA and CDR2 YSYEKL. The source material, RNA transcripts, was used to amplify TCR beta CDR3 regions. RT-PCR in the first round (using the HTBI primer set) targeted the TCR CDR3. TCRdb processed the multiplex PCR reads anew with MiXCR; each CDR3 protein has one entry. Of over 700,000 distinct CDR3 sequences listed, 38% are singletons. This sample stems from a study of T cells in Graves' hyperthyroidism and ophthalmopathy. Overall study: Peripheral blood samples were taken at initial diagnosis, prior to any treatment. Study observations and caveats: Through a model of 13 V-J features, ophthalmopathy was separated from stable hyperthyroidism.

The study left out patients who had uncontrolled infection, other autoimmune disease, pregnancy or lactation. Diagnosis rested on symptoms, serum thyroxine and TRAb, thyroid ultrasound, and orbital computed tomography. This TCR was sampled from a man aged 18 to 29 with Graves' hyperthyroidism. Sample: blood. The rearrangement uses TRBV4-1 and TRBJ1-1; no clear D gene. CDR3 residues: CASSQLGLNTEAFF. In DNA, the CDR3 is TGCGCCAGCAGCCAACTTGGACTGAACACTGAAGCTTTCTTT.